The rows below give T cell receptor beta chains drawn from one sample of a study of control samples from healthy donors and cancer patients. TCRdb keeps only in-frame clones here, not all; method: immunoSEQ multiplex PCR. The table lists about 110,000 clones, roughly 80% of them singletons. The sample comprised blood. These receptor sequences come from a woman aged 50 to 60 in good health. Each CDR3 is given with its conserved first and last residue. A D gene is named only where the DNA matches it firmly. Size is stated for part of the rows, as once, few or many counts, or as a class when the clone is expanded.

size	J	length	V	D	CDR3	DNA
NA	TRBJ1-6	14	TRBV15	TRBD1	CATSSRITGDSLHF	TGTGCCACCAGCAGTAGGATTACAGGGGATTCCCTCCACTTT
NA	TRBJ2-1	13	TRBV5-4	TRBD1	CASSPPGQSEQFF	TGTGCCAGCAGCCCTCCGGGACAGAGTGAGCAGTTCTTC
few	TRBJ1-2	14	TRBV3-1/TRBV3-2	NA	CASSHGQRNYGYTF	TGTGCCAGCAGCCACGGACAGCGAAACTATGGCTACACCTTC
NA	TRBJ1-4	16	TRBV27	TRBD1	CASSLRGDSDNEKLFF	TGTGCCAGCAGTTTACGGGGGGACAGTGATAATGAAAAACTGTTTTTT
NA	TRBJ2-3	12	TRBV5-4	NA	CASSWEIGTQYF	TGTGCCAGCAGCTGGGAAATAGGTACGCAGTATTTT
NA	TRBJ2-3	13	TRBV24-1	TRBD2	CATSAAGDDTQYF	TGTGCCACCAGTGCCGCGGGGGACGATACGCAGTATTTT
NA	TRBJ2-2	15	TRBV9	NA	CASSLVRGFTGELFF	TGTGCCAGCAGCCTAGTCCGGGGGTTCACCGGGGAGCTGTTTTTT
few	TRBJ1-4	16	TRBV2	NA	CASSEWGGTTDEKLFF	TGTGCCAGCAGTGAATGGGGTGGGACAACCGATGAAAAACTGTTTTTT
NA	TRBJ1-2	12	TRBV6-2/TRBV6-3	NA	CASSYIGDGYTF	TGTGCCAGCAGTTATATAGGGGATGGCTACACCTTC
NA	TRBJ2-5	15	TRBV5-4	NA	CASSYPPAGTETQYF	TGTGCCAGCAGCTACCCGCCCGCAGGGACAGAGACCCAGTACTTC
many	TRBJ1-4	17	TRBV4-1	NA	CASSQDGQLNWGEKLFF	TGCGCCAGCAGCCAAGATGGGCAGCTCAATTGGGGTGAAAAACTGTTTTTT
NA	TRBJ2-5	16	TRBV7-2	NA	CASSLAQGGGWKTQYF	TGTGCCAGCAGCTTAGCGCAGGGGGGGGGCTGGAAGACCCAGTACTTC
NA	TRBJ1-4	12	TRBV7-2	NA	CASSSGNEKLFF	TGTGCCAGCAGCAGTGGTAATGAAAAACTGTTTTTT
once	TRBJ1-4	14	TRBV2	NA	CASSAQTTNEKLFF	TGTGCCAGCAGTGCCCAGACAACTAATGAAAAACTGTTTTTT
NA	TRBJ1-3	16	TRBV10-3	NA	CATHFAGETSGNTIYF	TGTGCCACCCACTTTGCGGGGGAGACCTCTGGAAACACCATATATTTT
NA	TRBJ1-5	13	TRBV7-2	NA	CASSLDGGKPQHF	TGTGCCAGCAGCTTAGACGGCGGCAAGCCCCAGCATTTT
NA	TRBJ1-5	13	TRBV28	TRBD1	CACQGAQGQPQHF	TGTGCCTGCCAGGGGGCTCAGGGGCAGCCCCAGCATTTT
NA	TRBJ1-3	13	TRBV30	NA	CAQGRPSGNTIYF	TGTGCCCAAGGACGGCCCTCTGGAAACACCATATATTTT
NA	TRBJ2-3	15	TRBV19	NA	CASSSLTGDTDTQYF	TGTGCCAGTAGTAGTTTGACAGGAGACACAGATACGCAGTATTTT
few	TRBJ1-4	18	TRBV10-1	TRBD1	CASSEGGPGGITNEKLFF	TGCGCCAGCAGTGAAGGTGGGCCAGGGGGCATCACTAATGAAAAACTGTTTTTT
NA	TRBJ1-5	20	TRBV19	TRBD1	CARNLTPGTGVLGSNQPQHF	TGTGCCAGAAACCTTACCCCCGGGACAGGGGTATTGGGTAGCAATCAGCCCCAGCATTTT
NA	TRBJ1-5	14	TRBV11-3	NA	CASSRGGGEQPQHF	TGTGCCAGCAGCCGCGGGGGGGGTGAACAGCCCCAGCATTTT
NA	TRBJ2-7	15	TRBV7-2	NA	CASSLGGGNSYEQYF	TGTGCCAGCAGCTTGGGAGGGGGTAACTCCTACGAGCAGTACTTC
NA	TRBJ1-1	13	TRBV2	TRBD1	CASRRDRDTEAFF	TGTGCCAGCAGGAGGGACAGGGACACTGAAGCTTTCTTT
NA	TRBJ2-1	18	TRBV24-1	TRBD2	CATSDLRSSGTSYNEQFF	TGTGCCACCAGTGATTTGAGGTCTAGCGGAACCTCCTACAATGAGCAGTTCTTC
NA	TRBJ1-2	10	TRBV30	NA	CATSQGGYTF	TGTGCCACCTCACAGGGAGGCTACACCTTC
NA	TRBJ2-3	13	TRBV19	NA	CASSIGITDTQYF	TGTGCCAGTAGTATTGGAATAACAGATACGCAGTATTTT
NA	TRBJ2-2	16	TRBV11-2	TRBD2	CASSTLAGGLGGELFF	TGTGCCAGCAGCACCCTAGCGGGGGGTCTCGGCGGGGAGCTGTTTTTT
NA	TRBJ1-1	15	TRBV28	TRBD1	CASSEPGQGETEAFF	TGTGCCAGCAGTGAGCCGGGACAGGGGGAAACTGAAGCTTTCTTT
NA	TRBJ1-1	15	TRBV14	TRBD1	CASSWPGTGDTEAFF	TGTGCCAGCAGCTGGCCCGGGACAGGGGACACTGAAGCTTTCTTT
once	TRBJ2-1	13	TRBV6-5	TRBD2	CASSPPGLAEQFF	TGTGCCAGCAGTCCCCCGGGACTAGCGGAGCAGTTCTTC
NA	TRBJ2-3	16	TRBV7-2	TRBD2	CASRSGLAGDVDTQYF	TGTGCCAGCAGATCGGGACTAGCGGGCGATGTCGATACGCAGTATTTT
NA	TRBJ1-3	16	TRBV9	TRBD1	CASSVAGQGEGNTIYF	TGTGCCAGCAGCGTAGCGGGACAGGGGGAAGGAAACACCATATATTTT
many	TRBJ2-7	13	TRBV12-3/TRBV12-4	NA	CASSGQNFHEQYF	TGTGCCAGCAGTGGACAGAACTTCCACGAGCAGTACTTC
NA	TRBJ1-6	16	TRBV15	NA	CATSRDNKGINSPLHF	TGTGCCACCAGCAGAGATAATAAGGGTATCAATTCACCCCTCCACTTT
NA	TRBJ1-1	12	TRBV4-1	NA	CASSQVGGEAFF	TGCGCCAGCAGCCAGGTAGGGGGGGAAGCTTTCTTT
once	TRBJ2-5	13	TRBV4-3	NA	CASSQVTQETQYF	TGCGCCAGCAGCCAAGTTACCCAAGAGACCCAGTACTTC
NA	TRBJ1-2	14	TRBV6-5	TRBD1	CASQYRQGTYGYTF	TGTGCCAGCCAATACCGACAGGGAACTTATGGCTACACCTTC
NA	TRBJ1-2	11	TRBV12-3/TRBV12-4	NA	CASSPVYGYTF	TGTGCCAGCAGTCCGGTTTATGGCTACACCTTC
NA	TRBJ2-2	16	TRBV6-2/TRBV6-3	NA	CASSYYLPETAGELFF	TGTGCCAGCAGTTACTACCTTCCCGAAACCGCCGGGGAGCTGTTTTTT
few	TRBJ1-1	15	TRBV28	TRBD1	CASSPHRGRGGEAFF	TGTGCCAGCAGTCCGCACAGGGGGCGGGGGGGGGAAGCTTTCTTT
NA	TRBJ1-6	14	TRBV6-5	TRBD1	CASTYRGLDSPLHF	TGTGCCAGCACTTACAGGGGGCTGGATTCACCCCTCCACTTT
few	TRBJ2-5	16	TRBV6-1	NA	CASSEAQAGIKETQYF	TGTGCCAGCAGTGAAGCGCAGGCAGGGATTAAAGAGACCCAGTACTTC
NA	TRBJ2-2	16	TRBV15	NA	CATSRDRAGNTGELFF	TGTGCCACCAGCAGAGATCGAGCGGGGAACACCGGGGAGCTGTTTTTT
once	TRBJ2-7	13	TRBV9	NA	CASSVESSYEQYF	TGTGCCAGCAGCGTAGAGTCTTCCTACGAGCAGTACTTC
NA	TRBJ1-6	14	TRBV9	NA	CASSVGRGNSPLHF	TGTGCCAGCAGCGTAGGCAGGGGTAATTCACCCCTCCACTTT
NA	TRBJ2-7	14	TRBV7-9	NA	CASSLAGGSYEQYF	TGTGCCAGCAGCTTAGCTGGAGGATCCTACGAGCAGTACTTC
NA	TRBJ1-1	14	TRBV2	TRBD1	CASSEGRGRLEAFF	TGTGCCAGCAGTGAGGGGAGGGGGCGGTTAGAAGCTTTCTTT
NA	TRBJ2-1	17	TRBV15	NA	CATSREAPSDKYNEQFF	TGTGCCACCAGCAGAGAAGCCCCTAGCGACAAATACAATGAGCAGTTCTTC
NA	TRBJ1-1	13	TRBV29-1	NA	CSGKQGENTEAFF	TGCAGCGGTAAACAGGGAGAGAACACTGAAGCTTTCTTT
once	TRBJ2-1	16	TRBV28	TRBD2	CASSPPLAGGYNEQFF	TGTGCCAGCAGCCCCCCCCTAGCGGGAGGGTACAATGAGCAGTTCTTC
few	TRBJ1-3	14	TRBV30	NA	CAWGRDNSGNTIYF	TGTGCCTGGGGACGGGACAACTCTGGAAACACCATATATTTT
NA	TRBJ2-1	15	TRBV5-1	NA	CASCLLARGYNEQFF	TGCGCCAGCTGCCTCTTAGCGCGAGGGTACAATGAGCAGTTCTTC
once	TRBJ2-7	12	TRBV27	NA	CASSFLGYEQYF	TGTGCCAGCAGCTTCTTGGGCTACGAGCAGTACTTC
few	TRBJ2-3	14	TRBV6-2/TRBV6-3	TRBD1	CASSQGQGANTQYF	TGTGCCAGCAGTCAAGGACAGGGGGCGAATACGCAGTATTTT
NA	TRBJ2-7	14	TRBV7-2	NA	CASSSGPPSYEQYF	TGTGCCAGCAGCTCGGGACCGCCATCCTACGAGCAGTACTTC
NA	TRBJ2-2	15	TRBV11-3	TRBD2	CASSQLAGGSGELFF	TGTGCCAGCAGCCAACTAGCGGGAGGGTCCGGGGAGCTGTTTTTT
NA	TRBJ1-1	13	TRBV12-3/TRBV12-4	NA	CASSLKKNTEAFF	TGTGCCAGCAGTTTGAAGAAGAACACTGAAGCTTTCTTT
NA	TRBJ1-4	17	TRBV4-3	TRBD1	CASSQEVWGTGNEKLFF	TGCGCCAGCAGCCAAGAAGTTTGGGGGACAGGGAATGAAAAACTGTTTTTT